This is a list of T cell receptor beta chains from one sample in a study of blood T cell repertoires in COVID-19. The repertoire was sequenced with immunoSEQ multiplex PCR; TCRdb's copy has only in-frame clones and lacks some. Found here are some 260,000 clones, roughly 87% of them singletons; the top ten hold about 6.3%. Material for sequencing was PBMCs or T cells enriched from blood (not recorded which). Receptors were obtained from a woman in her twenties or thirties with acute COVID-19. CDR3s include the opening cysteine and the closing phenylalanine or tryptophan. The D gene is left open where the match is weak. Only part of the rows carry a size: once, few, many, or a class if the clone is expanded.

d_call j_call cdr3_length clone_size v_call cdr3_nt cdr3_aa
TRBD1 TRBJ1-1 16 . TRBV2 TGTGCCAGCAGGACCTCCACGACAGGGGCTAACACTGAAGCTTTCTTT CASRTSTTGANTEAFF
TRBD1 TRBJ1-1 15 . TRBV6-2/TRBV6-3 TGTGCCAGCAGTTATGACAGGGTATTGAACACTGAAGCTTTCTTT CASSYDRVLNTEAFF
TRBD1 TRBJ2-7 15 . TRBV4-1 TGCGCCAGCAGCCAGGGACAGGGACCAACCTACGAGCAGTACTTC CASSQGQGPTYEQYF
TRBD1 TRBJ2-7 13 . TRBV28 TGTGCCAGCAGTTGGACAGGGACTCACGAGCAGTACTTC CASSWTGTHEQYF
. TRBJ1-1 15 . TRBV3-1/TRBV3-2 TGTGCCAGCAGCCAAGAGGGCAGGTTGAACACTGAAGCTTTCTTT CASSQEGRLNTEAFF
. TRBJ1-2 13 . TRBV28 TGTGCCAGCAGTCCCGACAACGCCTATGGCTACACCTTC CASSPDNAYGYTF
. TRBJ1-6 14 . TRBV28 TGTGCCAGCAGTACAATACTACAGGGCTCACCCCTCCACTTT CASSTILQGSPLHF
TRBD1 TRBJ2-5 15 . TRBV7-3 TGTGCCAGCAGCTCGACAGGGGGTAACCAAGAGACCCAGTACTTC CASSSTGGNQETQYF
. TRBJ1-3 16 . TRBV18 TGTGCCAGCTCACCAGGGCGCCCCAGCTCTGGAAACACCATATATTTT CASSPGRPSSGNTIYF
TRBD1 TRBJ1-5 15 few TRBV28 TGTGCCAGCAGCGTTGGACAGGGCGGCAATCAGCCCCAGCATTTT CASSVGQGGNQPQHF
TRBD1 TRBJ1-3 15 . TRBV2 TGTGCCAGCAAGACAGGGTCGGGGACTGGAAACACCATATATTTT CASKTGSGTGNTIYF
TRBD2 TRBJ2-7 13 . TRBV6-5 TGTGCCAGCAGACAAAGCGGGGGAGGCGAGCAGTACTTC CASRQSGGGEQYF
TRBD2 TRBJ2-1 15 few TRBV19 TGTGCCAGTAGTAGTAGCGGGGGGGCCGTCAATGAGCAGTTCTTC CASSSSGGAVNEQFF
. TRBJ1-4 16 . TRBV28 TGTGCCAGCACCCAGGACAGTATTGCAACTAATGAAAAACTGTTTTTT CASTQDSIATNEKLFF
. TRBJ1-1 16 once TRBV10-2 TGCGCCAGCAGTATCCCAACACAGGGTAGGAACACTGAAGCTTTCTTT CASSIPTQGRNTEAFF
. TRBJ2-2 17 . TRBV28 TGTGCCAGCAGTTTAAGGCTAAGGGAGCGCCCCACCGGGGAGCTGTTTTTT CASSLRLRERPTGELFF
TRBD1 TRBJ2-1 16 . TRBV6-2/TRBV6-3 TGTGCCAGCAGTTACTCGGGTGACAGGGTTTTCAATGAGCAGTTCTTC CASSYSGDRVFNEQFF
TRBD1 TRBJ1-1 12 once TRBV29-1 TGCAGCGCAGGGGACAGAGTCACTGAAGCTTTCTTT CSAGDRVTEAFF
. TRBJ1-3 16 . TRBV28 TGTGCCAGCAGTCTCTACGGGGGGCCGGGAGGAAACACCATATATTTT CASSLYGGPGGNTIYF
. TRBJ1-6 13 . TRBV7-8 TGTGCCAGCAGCATAGTACCGGATTCACCCCTCCACTTT CASSIVPDSPLHF
. TRBJ2-1 16 . TRBV5-6 TGTGCCAGCAGCCCGGGTTCCGGGACTCTCTCCCCTGAGCAGTTCTTC CASSPGSGTLSPEQFF
TRBD2 TRBJ2-5 14 . TRBV3-1/TRBV3-2 TGTGCCAGCAGGTCGACTAGCGGGGAAGAGACCCAGTACTTC CASRSTSGEETQYF
. TRBJ2-3 14 once TRBV2 TGTGCCAAGGGAATGGGGGCTAGCACAGATACGCAGTATTTT CAKGMGASTDTQYF
. TRBJ2-5 15 . TRBV19 TGTGCCAGTAGTATTGTTCAGGGACTTGCAGAGACCCAGTACTTC CASSIVQGLAETQYF
. TRBJ2-3 13 . TRBV6-2/TRBV6-3 TGTGCCAGCAGTTACCGAGAAACAGATACGCAGTATTTT CASSYRETDTQYF
TRBD1 TRBJ2-7 14 . TRBV2 TGTGCCAGCATAGTGAGGGACAGGGGCGTCGAGCAGTACTTC CASIVRDRGVEQYF
. TRBJ2-1 15 . TRBV29-1 TGCAGCGTTGAAGATTGGACTACCTCCTACAATGAGCAGTTCTTC CSVEDWTTSYNEQFF
. TRBJ1-1 14 . TRBV7-8 TGTGCCAGCAGTTTCCCGGCCCACGGGGCTGAAGCTTTCTTT CASSFPAHGAEAFF
. TRBJ1-1 13 . TRBV12-3/TRBV12-4 TGTGCCAGCAGTGCACAGGCGAACACTGAAGCTTTCTTT CASSAQANTEAFF
TRBD1 TRBJ2-7 14 . TRBV3-1/TRBV3-2 TGTGCCAGCAGCCACCGGGACAGGGATGGCGAGCAGTACTTC CASSHRDRDGEQYF
. TRBJ2-5 14 . TRBV5-1 TGCGCCAGCAGCTTGGACAGGGCGCAAGAGACCCAGTACTTC CASSLDRAQETQYF
. TRBJ1-2 13 . TRBV7-2 TGTGCCAGCAGCCGACAGAGTCAAGGCTATAACACCTTC CASSRQSQGYNTF
. TRBJ2-2 14 once TRBV11-2 TGTGCCAGCAGCTTAGGTAGTCAAGCCGGGGAGCTGTTTTTT CASSLGSQAGELFF
TRBD1 TRBJ2-3 15 . TRBV7-3 TGTGCCAGCAGCCCGACAGGGTGGAGAACAGATACGCAGTATTTT CASSPTGWRTDTQYF
. TRBJ1-3 14 . TRBV7-9 TGTGCCAGCAGAGACAGCTTCTCTGGAAACACCATATATTTT CASRDSFSGNTIYF
TRBD1 TRBJ1-2 15 . TRBV3-1/TRBV3-2 TGTGCCAGCAGACCCAATGGACAGGGGAACTATGGCTACACCTTC CASRPNGQGNYGYTF
TRBD2 TRBJ2-7 12 . TRBV11-3 TGTGCCAGCCCAGCGGGAGATTACGAGCAGTACTTC CASPAGDYEQYF
. TRBJ1-1 14 . TRBV14 TGTGCCAGCAGCCAACAGGGTTATACGACTGAAGCTTTCTTT CASSQQGYTTEAFF
TRBD1 TRBJ1-2 16 . TRBV11-2 TGTGCCAGCAGCTTAGATCTAGGTGCAGGGGGCTTTGGCTACACCTTC CASSLDLGAGGFGYTF
TRBD2 TRBJ2-1 15 . TRBV9 TGTGCCAGCAGCGTTAGCGGGGGGGCTGGGAATGAGCAGTTCTTC CASSVSGGAGNEQFF
TRBD2 TRBJ2-3 16 few TRBV6-2/TRBV6-3 TGTGCCAGCAGTTTCTACCGAACTAGCGGCACAGATACGCAGTATTTT CASSFYRTSGTDTQYF
. TRBJ2-5 13 . TRBV7-9 TGTGCCAGCAGCCGAGGATTCCAAGAGACCCAGTACTTC CASSRGFQETQYF
. TRBJ2-7 14 . TRBV5-1 TGCGCCAGCAGCGCCGACAGGACCCTCTACGAGCAGTACTTC CASSADRTLYEQYF
TRBD1 TRBJ1-3 15 . TRBV28 TGTGCCAGCAGCCCACAGGGGGCAGTTTTAAACACCATATATTTT CASSPQGAVLNTIYF